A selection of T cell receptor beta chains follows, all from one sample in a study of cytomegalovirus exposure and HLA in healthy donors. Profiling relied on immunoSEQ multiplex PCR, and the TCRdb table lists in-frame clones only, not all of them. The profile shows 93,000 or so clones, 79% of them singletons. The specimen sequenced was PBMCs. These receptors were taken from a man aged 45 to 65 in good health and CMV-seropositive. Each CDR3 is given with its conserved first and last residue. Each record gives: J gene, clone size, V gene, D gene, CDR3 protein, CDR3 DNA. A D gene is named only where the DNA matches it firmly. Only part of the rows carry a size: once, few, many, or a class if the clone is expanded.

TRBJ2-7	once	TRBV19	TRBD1	CASSRTGDLYEQYF	TGTGCCAGTAGTAGGACAGGGGATCTCTACGAGCAGTACTTC
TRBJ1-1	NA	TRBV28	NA	CASTVPQYAGTEAFF	TGTGCCAGCACCGTGCCCCAGTACGCTGGCACTGAAGCTTTCTTT
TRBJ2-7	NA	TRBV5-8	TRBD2	CASSTPTGTRAAYEQYF	TGTGCCAGCAGCACCCCGACCGGGACTAGGGCCGCCTACGAGCAGTACTTC
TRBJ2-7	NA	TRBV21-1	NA	CASSKDRETRNEQYF	TGTGCCAGCAGCAAAGACAGGGAAACAAGGAACGAGCAGTACTTC
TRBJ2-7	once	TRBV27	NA	CASSLSSSRYEQYF	TGTGCCAGCAGTTTATCATCAAGCCGCTACGAGCAGTACTTC
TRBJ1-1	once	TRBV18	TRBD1	CASSRDRRSAEAFF	TGTGCCAGCTCACGGGACAGGCGAAGTGCTGAAGCTTTCTTT
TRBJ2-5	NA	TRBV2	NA	CASSTRAVQETQYF	TGTGCCAGCAGTACTAGGGCAGTCCAAGAGACCCAGTACTTC
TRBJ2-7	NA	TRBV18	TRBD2	CASSRGGIVYEQYF	TGTGCCAGCTCACGCGGGGGGATTGTATACGAGCAGTACTTC
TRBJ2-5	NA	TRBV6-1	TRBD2	CASSEFLAGGTETQYF	TGTGCCAGCAGTGAATTCCTAGCGGGAGGAACGGAGACCCAGTACTTC
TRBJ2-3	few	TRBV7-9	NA	CASDQRAGLTDTQYF	TGTGCCAGCGACCAGAGGGCGGGATTGACAGATACGCAGTATTTT
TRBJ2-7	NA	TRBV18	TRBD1	CASSPPGQLTYEQYF	TGTGCCAGCTCACCACCGGGACAGCTAACCTACGAGCAGTACTTC
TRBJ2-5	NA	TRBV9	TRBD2	CASSVASGSEETQYF	TGTGCCAGCAGCGTAGCGAGCGGGAGCGAGGAGACCCAGTACTTC
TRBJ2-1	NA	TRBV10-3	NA	CAISGGSSEYNEQFF	TGTGCCATCAGTGGGGGGTCTAGCGAGTACAATGAGCAGTTCTTC
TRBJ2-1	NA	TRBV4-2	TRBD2	CASSQDAQREIHEQFF	TGTGCCAGCAGCCAAGATGCCCAGCGGGAGATCCATGAGCAGTTCTTC
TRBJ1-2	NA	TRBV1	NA	CTSSQTGYGYTF	TGCACCAGCAGCCAGACAGGCTATGGCTACACCTTC